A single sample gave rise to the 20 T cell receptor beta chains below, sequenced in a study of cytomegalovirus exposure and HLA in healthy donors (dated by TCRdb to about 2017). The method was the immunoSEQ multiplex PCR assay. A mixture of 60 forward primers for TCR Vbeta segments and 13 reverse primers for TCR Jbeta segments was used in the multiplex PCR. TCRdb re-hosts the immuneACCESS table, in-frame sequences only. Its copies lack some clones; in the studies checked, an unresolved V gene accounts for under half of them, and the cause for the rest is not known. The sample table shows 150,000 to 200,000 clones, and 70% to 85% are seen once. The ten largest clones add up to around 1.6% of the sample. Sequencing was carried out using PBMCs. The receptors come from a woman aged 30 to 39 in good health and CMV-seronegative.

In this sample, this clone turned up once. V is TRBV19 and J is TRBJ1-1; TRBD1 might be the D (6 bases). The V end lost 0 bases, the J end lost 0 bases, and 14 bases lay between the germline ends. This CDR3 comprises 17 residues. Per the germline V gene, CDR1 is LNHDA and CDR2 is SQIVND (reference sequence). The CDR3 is CASSIDSTGSLNTEAFF. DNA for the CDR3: TGTGCCAGTAGTATAGATTCGACAGGCTCCTTGAACACTGAAGCTTTCTTT.

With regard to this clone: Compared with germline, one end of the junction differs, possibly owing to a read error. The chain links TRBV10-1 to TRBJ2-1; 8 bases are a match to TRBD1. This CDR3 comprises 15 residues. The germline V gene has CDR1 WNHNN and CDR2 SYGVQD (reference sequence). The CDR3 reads CARGPRTGIYSEQFF. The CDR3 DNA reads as TGCGCCAGGGGCCCCCGGACAGGGATATACAGTGAGCAGTTCTTC.

CDR3 coding DNA: TGTGCCAGCAGCGTTTCAGGGGGCCACACTGAAGCTTTCTTT. Amino acid sequence: CASSVSGGHTEAFF. The chain has TRBV9 and TRBJ1-1; 8 positions agree with TRBD1. The V gene end was trimmed by 2 bases and the J gene end by 3 bases; junction bases not matched to a gene: 3. The CDR3 runs 14 residues. Germline loops: CDR1 SGDLS, CDR2 YYNGEE.

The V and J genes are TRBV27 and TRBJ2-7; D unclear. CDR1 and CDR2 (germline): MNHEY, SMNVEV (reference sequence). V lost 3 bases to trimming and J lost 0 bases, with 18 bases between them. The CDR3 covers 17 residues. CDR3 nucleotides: TGTGCCAGCAGTTTCTCTTCCCGTGAGCCCCCCTCCTACGAGCAGTACTTC. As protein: CASSFSSREPPSYEQYF.

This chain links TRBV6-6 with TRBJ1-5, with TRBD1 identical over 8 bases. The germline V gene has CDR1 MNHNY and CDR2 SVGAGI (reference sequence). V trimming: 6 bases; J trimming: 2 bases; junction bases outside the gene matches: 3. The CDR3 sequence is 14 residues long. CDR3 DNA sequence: TGTGCCAGCAGAGCGGGACAGGGCAATCAGCCCCAGCATTTT. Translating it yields CASRAGQGNQPQHF.

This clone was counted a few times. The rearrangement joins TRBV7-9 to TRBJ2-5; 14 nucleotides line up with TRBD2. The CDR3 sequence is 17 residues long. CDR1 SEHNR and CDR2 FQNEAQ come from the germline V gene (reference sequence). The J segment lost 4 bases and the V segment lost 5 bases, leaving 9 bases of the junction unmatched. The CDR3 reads CASSPHGLAGGGETQYF. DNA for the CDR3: TGTGCCAGCAGCCCCCACGGACTAGCGGGAGGAGGAGAGACCCAGTACTTC.

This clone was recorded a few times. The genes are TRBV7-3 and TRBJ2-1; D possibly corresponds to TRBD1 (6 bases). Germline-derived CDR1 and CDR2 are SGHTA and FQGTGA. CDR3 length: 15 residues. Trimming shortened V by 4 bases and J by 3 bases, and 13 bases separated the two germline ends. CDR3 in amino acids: CASSSQGQDYNEQFF. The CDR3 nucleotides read TGTGCCAGCAGCTCCCAGGGGCAAGACTACAATGAGCAGTTCTTC.

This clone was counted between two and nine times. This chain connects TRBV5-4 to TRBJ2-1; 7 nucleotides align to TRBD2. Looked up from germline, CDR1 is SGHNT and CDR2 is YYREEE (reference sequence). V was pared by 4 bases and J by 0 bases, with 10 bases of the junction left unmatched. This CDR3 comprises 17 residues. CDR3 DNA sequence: TGTGCCAGCAGCACCCCCGGGCGGGAGAGCTCCTACAATGAGCAGTTCTTC. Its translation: CASSTPGRESSYNEQFF.

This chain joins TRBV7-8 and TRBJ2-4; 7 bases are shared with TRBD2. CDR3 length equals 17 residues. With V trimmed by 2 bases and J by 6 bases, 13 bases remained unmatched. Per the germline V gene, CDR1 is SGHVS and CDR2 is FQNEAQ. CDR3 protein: CASSLRRKGRDGNIQYF. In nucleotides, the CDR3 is TGTGCCAGCAGCTTAAGGCGCAAAGGGAGGGACGGAAACATTCAGTACTTC.

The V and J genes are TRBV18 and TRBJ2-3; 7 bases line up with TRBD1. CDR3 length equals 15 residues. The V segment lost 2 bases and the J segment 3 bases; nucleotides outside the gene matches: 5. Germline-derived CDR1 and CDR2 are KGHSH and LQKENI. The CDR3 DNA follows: TGTGCCAGCTCACCAGAGGGGGCAGGTACAGATACGCAGTATTTT. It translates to CASSPEGAGTDTQYF.

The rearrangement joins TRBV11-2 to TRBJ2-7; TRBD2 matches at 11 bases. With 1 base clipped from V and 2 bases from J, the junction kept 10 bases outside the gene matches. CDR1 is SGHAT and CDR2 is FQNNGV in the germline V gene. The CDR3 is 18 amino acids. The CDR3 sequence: CASSLGPSGRTTAYEQYF. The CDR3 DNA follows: TGTGCCAGCAGCTTAGGTCCTAGCGGGAGGACCACAGCCTACGAGCAGTACTTC.

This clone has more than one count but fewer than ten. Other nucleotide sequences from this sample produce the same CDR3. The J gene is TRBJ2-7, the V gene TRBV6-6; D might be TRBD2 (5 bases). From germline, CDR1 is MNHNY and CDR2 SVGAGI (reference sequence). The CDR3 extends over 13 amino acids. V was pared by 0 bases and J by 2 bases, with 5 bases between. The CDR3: CASSYSRAYEQYF. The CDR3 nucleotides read TGTGCCAGCAGTTACTCGAGGGCCTACGAGCAGTACTTC.

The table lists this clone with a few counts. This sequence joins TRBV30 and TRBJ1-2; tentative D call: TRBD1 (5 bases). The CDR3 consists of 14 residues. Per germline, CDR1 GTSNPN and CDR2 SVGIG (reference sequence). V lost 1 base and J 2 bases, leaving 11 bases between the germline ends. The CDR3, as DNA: TGTGCCTGGAGTGCGACAGAGATAAACTATGGCTACACCTTC. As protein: CAWSATEINYGYTF.

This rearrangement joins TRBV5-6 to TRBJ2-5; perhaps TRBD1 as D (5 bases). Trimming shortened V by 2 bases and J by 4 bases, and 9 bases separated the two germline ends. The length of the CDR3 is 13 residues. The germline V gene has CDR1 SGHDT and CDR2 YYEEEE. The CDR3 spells CASSFSQGETQYF. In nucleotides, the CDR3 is TGTGCCAGCAGCTTTTCGCAGGGAGAGACCCAGTACTTC.

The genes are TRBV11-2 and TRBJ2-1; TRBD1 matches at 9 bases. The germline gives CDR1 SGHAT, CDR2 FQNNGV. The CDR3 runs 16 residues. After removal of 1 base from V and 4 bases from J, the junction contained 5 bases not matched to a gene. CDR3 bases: TGTGCCAGCAGCTTAGTTACAGGGGGCTTTTACAATGAGCAGTTCTTC. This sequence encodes CASSLVTGGFYNEQFF.

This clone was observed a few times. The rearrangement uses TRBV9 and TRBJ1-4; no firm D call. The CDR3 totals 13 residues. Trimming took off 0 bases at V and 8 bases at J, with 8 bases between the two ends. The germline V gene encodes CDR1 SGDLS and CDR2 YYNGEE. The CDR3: CASSVAGSEKLFF. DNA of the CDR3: TGTGCCAGCAGCGTAGCGGGGTCAGAAAAACTGTTTTTT.

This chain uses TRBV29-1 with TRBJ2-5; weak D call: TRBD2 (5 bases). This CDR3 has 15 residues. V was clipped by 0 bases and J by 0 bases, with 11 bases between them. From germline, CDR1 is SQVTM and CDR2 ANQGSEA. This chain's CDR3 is CSVEDGLQYQETQYF. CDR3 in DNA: TGCAGCGTTGAAGATGGACTCCAGTACCAAGAGACCCAGTACTTC.

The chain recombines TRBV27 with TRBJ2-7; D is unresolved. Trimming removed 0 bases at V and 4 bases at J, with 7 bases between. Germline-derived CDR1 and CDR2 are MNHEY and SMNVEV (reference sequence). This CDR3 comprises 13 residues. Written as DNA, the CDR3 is TGTGCCAGCAGTTTATCGACCGGGTACGAGCAGTACTTC. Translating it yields CASSLSTGYEQYF.

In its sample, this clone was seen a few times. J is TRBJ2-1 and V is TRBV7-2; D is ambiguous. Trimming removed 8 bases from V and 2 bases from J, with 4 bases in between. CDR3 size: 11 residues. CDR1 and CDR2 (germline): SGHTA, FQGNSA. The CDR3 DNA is TGTGCCAGCTCGGCCTACAATGAGCAGTTCTTC. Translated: CASSAYNEQFF.

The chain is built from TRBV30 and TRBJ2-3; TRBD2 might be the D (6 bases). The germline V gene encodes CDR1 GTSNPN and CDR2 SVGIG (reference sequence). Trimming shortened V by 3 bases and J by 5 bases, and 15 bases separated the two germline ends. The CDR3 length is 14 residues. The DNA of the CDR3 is TGTGCCTGGAGATTGGGACTGGGGGAAGATACGCAGTATTTT. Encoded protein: CAWRLGLGEDTQYF.